Listed here is a single TCR beta chain. Its antigen is unknown. This record comes from a study of a mutant IDH1 vaccine in newly diagnosed glioma. Findings and caveats of the study: Among top peripheral T cell clonotypes, changes seemed unrelated to pseudoprogression.

Time point described: week 5, during vaccination. With topical imiquimod, each dose of the vaccine consisted of 300 ug of mutant IDH1 20-mer peptide. Method: immunoSEQ multiplex PCR; TCRdb's copy keeps in-frame clones and lacks some. The data show around 29,000 clones, about nine tenths seen once. V shed 5 bases and J shed 6 bases, with 14 bases lying between them. This CDR3 spans 14 amino acids. Germline V CDR1 and CDR2: SGHTA, FQGNSA. This sequence originates from a woman in her thirties or forties with glioma. Some clones in this sample may be carry-over from other donors' samples. This rearrangement joins TRBV7-2 to TRBJ2-1, with D perhaps assigned TRBD1 or TRBD2 (5 bases each). This sample comprised peripheral blood mononuclear cells (PBMCs), obtained from a glioma patient whose treatment included an IDH1 peptide vaccine. CDR3 in amino acids: CASSTGTLPNEQFF. The CDR3 region has the DNA TGTGCCAGCAGCACTGGGACCCTGCCCAATGAGCAGTTCTTC. The variable domain in full, with the rest retrieved from reference TRBV7-2 and TRBJ2-1, is GAGVSQSPSNKVTEKGKDVELRCDPISGHTALYWYRQSLGQGLEFLIYFQGNSAPDKSGLPSDRFSAERTGGSVSTLTIQRTQQEDSAVYLCASSTGTLPNEQFFGPGTRLTVL.